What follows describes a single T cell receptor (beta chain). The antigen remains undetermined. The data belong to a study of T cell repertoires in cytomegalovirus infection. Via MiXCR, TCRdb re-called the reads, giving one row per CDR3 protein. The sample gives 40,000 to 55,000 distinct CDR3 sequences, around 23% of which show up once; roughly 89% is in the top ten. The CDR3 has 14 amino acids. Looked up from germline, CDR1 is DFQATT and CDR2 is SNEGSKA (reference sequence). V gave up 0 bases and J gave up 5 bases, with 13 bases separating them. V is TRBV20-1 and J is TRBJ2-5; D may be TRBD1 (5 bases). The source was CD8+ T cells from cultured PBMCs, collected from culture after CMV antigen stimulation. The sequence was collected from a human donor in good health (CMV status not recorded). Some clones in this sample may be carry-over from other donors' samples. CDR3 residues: CSARDGAMGETQYF. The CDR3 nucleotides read TGCAGTGCTAGAGATGGGGCGATGGGGGAGACCCAGTACTTC.